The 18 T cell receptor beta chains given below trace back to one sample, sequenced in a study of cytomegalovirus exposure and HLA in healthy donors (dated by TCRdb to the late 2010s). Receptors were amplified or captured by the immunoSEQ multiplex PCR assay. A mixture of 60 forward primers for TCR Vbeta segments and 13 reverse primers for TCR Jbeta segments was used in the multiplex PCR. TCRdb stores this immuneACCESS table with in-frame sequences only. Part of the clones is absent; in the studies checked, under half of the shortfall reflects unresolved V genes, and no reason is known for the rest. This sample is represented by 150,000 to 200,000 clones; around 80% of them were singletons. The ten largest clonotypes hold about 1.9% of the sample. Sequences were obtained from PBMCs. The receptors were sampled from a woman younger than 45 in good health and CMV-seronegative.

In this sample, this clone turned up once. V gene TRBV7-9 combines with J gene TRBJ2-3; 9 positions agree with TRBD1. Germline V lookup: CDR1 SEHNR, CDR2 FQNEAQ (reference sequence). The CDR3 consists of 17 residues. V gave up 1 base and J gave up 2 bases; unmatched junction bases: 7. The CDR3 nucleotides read TGTGCCAGCAGCTTAGATACAGGGGGCGAACCCACAGATACGCAGTATTTT. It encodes CASSLDTGGEPTDTQYF.

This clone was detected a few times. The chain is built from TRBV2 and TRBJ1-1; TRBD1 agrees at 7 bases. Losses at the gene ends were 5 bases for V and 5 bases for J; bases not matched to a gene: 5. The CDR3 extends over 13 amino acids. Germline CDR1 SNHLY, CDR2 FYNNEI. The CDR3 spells CASSPGGRTEAFF. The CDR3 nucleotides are TGTGCCAGCAGTCCAGGGGGAAGGACTGAAGCTTTCTTT. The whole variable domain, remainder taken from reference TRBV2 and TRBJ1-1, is EPEVTQTPSHQVTQMGQEVILRCVPISNHLYFYWYRQILGQKVEFLVSFYNNEISEKSEIFDDQFSVERPDGSNFTLKIRSTKLEDSAMYFCASSPGGRTEAFFGQGTRLTVV.

CDR3 sequence: CASSAGTGWETQYF. CDR3 bases: TGTGCCAGCAGCGCCGGTACAGGGTGGGAGACCCAGTACTTC. This chain links TRBV7-3 with TRBJ2-5; tentative D call: TRBD1 (6 bases). The CDR3 is 14 residues long. Germline V gene lookup returns CDR1 SGHTA and CDR2 FQGTGA. V was clipped by 5 bases and J by 5 bases, with 15 bases between them.

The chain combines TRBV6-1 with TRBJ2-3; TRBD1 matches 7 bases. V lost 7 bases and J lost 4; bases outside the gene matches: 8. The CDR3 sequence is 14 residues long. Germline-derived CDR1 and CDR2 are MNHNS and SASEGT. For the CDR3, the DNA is TGTGCCAGCACTAGCCCAGGGACAGCAGATACGCAGTATTTT. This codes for CASTSPGTADTQYF.

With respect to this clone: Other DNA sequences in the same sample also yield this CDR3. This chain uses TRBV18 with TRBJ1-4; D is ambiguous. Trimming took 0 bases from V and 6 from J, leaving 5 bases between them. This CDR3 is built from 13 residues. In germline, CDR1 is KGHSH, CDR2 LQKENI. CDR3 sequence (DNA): TGTGCCAGCTCACCACCGTCTGATGAAAAACTGTTTTTT. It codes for CASSPPSDEKLFF.

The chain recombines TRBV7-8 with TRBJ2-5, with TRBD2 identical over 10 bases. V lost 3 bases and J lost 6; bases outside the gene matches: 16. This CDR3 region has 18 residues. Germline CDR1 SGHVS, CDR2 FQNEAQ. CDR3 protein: CASSFLGRERGGRKTQYF. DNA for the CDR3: TGTGCCAGCAGCTTCCTAGGAAGGGAGCGGGGGGGCAGGAAGACCCAGTACTTC.

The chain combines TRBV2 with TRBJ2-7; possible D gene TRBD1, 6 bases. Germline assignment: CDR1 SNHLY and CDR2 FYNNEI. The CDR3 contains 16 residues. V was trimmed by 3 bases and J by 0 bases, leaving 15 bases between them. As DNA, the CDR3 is TGTGCCAGCAGTGAGGGGGCCAGCCACCTCTCCTACGAGCAGTACTTC. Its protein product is CASSEGASHLSYEQYF.

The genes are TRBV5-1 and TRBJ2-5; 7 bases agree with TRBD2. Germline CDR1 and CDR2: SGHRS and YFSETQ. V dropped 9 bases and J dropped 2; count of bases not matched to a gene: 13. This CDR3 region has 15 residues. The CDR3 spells CATSRGSGRQETQYF. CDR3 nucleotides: TGCGCCACCTCCCGAGGTAGCGGGCGGCAAGAGACCCAGTACTTC.

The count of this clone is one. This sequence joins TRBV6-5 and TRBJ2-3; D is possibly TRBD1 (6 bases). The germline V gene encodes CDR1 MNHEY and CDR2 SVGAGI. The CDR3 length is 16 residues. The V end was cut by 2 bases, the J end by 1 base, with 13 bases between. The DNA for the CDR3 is TGTGCCAGCAGTTACGGGTCGGCAGGGGGCACAGATACGCAGTATTTT. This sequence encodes CASSYGSAGGTDTQYF.

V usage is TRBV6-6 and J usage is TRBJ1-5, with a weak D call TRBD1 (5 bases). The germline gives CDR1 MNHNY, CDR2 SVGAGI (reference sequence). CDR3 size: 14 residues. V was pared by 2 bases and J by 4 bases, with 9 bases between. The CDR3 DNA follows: TGTGCCAGCAGTTACGGGGCCGGGAATCAGCCCCAGCATTTT. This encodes CASSYGAGNQPQHF.

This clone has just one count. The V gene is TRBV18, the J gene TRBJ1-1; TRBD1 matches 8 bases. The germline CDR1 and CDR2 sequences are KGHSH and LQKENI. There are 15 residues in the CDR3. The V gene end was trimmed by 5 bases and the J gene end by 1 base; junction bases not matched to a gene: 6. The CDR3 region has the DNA TGTGCCAGCTCAACCGGACAGGGAGGGAACACTGAAGCTTTCTTT. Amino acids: CASSTGQGGNTEAFF.

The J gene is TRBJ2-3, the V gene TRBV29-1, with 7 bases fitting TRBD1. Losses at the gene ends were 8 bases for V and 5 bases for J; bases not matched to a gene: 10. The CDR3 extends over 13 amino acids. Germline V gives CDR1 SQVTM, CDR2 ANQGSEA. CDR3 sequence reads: CSLEGTVGDTQYF. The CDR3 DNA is TGCAGCTTAGAAGGGACAGTGGGAGATACGCAGTATTTT.

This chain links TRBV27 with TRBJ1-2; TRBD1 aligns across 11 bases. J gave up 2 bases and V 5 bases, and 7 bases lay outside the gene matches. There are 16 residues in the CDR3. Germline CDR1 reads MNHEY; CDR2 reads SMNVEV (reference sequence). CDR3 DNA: TGTGCCAGCAGTCCAATGGGACAGGGGGTGAACTATGGCTACACCTTC. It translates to CASSPMGQGVNYGYTF.

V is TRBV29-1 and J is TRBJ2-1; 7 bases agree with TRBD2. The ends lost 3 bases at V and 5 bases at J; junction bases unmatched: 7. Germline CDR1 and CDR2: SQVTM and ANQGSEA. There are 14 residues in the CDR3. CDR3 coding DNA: TGCAGCGTTGAGGTTGGGGCGGGGGACAATGAGCAGTTCTTC. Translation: CSVEVGAGDNEQFF.

CDR3 nucleotides: TGTGCCAGTAGTGAACAGGGGGCTGGGGCCAACGTCCTGACTTTC. Amino acid sequence: CASSEQGAGANVLTF. The chain employs TRBV19 and TRBJ2-6; 8 bases are a match to TRBD1. The CDR3 length is 15 residues. Germline CDR1 reads LNHDA; CDR2 reads SQIVND (reference sequence). The V segment lost 5 bases and the J segment 2 bases; nucleotides outside the gene matches: 2. Complete variable domain (other parts from reference TRBV19 and TRBJ2-6): DGGITQSPKYLFRKEGQNVTLSCEQNLNHDAMYWYRQDPGQGLRLIYYSQIVNDFQKGDIAEGYSVSREKKESFPLTVTSAQKNPTAFYLCASSEQGAGANVLTFGAGSRLTVL.

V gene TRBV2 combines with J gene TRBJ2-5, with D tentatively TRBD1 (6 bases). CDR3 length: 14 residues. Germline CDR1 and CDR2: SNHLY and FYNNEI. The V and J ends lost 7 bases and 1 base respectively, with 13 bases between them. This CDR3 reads CASTQGGSQETQYF. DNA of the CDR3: TGTGCCAGCACCCAAGGGGGATCCCAAGAGACCCAGTACTTC.

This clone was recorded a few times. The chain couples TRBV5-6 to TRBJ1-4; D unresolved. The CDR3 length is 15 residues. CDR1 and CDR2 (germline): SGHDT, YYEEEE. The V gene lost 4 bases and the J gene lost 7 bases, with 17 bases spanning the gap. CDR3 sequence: CASSKLNFLREKLFF. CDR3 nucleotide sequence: TGTGCCAGCAGCAAACTTAACTTTCTGCGTGAAAAACTGTTTTTT.

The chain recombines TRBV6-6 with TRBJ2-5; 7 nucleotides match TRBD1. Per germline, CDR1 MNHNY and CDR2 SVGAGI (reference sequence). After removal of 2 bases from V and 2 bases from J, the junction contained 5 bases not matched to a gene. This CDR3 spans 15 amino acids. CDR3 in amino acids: CASSYIWDSQETQYF. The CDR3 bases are TGTGCCAGCAGTTACATTTGGGACAGTCAAGAGACCCAGTACTTC.